The present TCR beta chain was sequenced within a study of T cell responses to AZD1222 COVID-19 vaccine. Study findings and constraints: After two AZD1222 doses, spike-specific TCR breadth and depth rose versus day 0. Most donors were white British, females outnumbered males, and clonal diversity was possibly underestimated.

CDR3 length: 12 amino acids. V was shortened by 2 bases and J by 8 bases, with 9 bases between the two germline ends. CDR1 and CDR2 from the germline V gene are MNHNS and SASEGT. A word on this clone: Its antigen is not identified.

TCRdb's copy holds only in-frame clones and misses some; the assay was immunoSEQ multiplex PCR. The table shows under 150,000 clones, with 85% to 95% occurring only once. This chain connects TRBV6-1 to TRBJ1-1; unclear D gene. The receptor's source is an adult in good health. The sample was peripheral blood, taken on day 0 of MenACWY control vaccination. The CDR3 protein is CASSERVSEAFF. As DNA, the CDR3 is TGTGCCAGCAGTGAAAGGGTCTCGGAAGCTTTCTTT.